This T cell receptor (beta chain) is from a study of blood T cell repertoires in COVID-19. Looking at the study overall: Spain, Italy and the United States supplied samples that represented acute and convalescent COVID-19. T cells, B-cell-depleted T cells, or PBMCs supplied cDNA or gDNA.

Per the authors' pipeline: Scientists estimated how many nucleated cells there were by amplifying reference gene primers. Sequenced by immunoSEQ multiplex PCR; TCRdb stores in-frame clones only, minus some. D and trimming come from the DNA, and the V and J calls and clone size come from that table. Here the sample spans 140,000 to 150,000 clones, 85% to 90% being singletons. The CDR3 is 14 residues long. CDR1 SEHNR and CDR2 FQNEAQ come from the germline V gene (reference sequence). The V and J ends lost 2 bases and 6 bases respectively, with 14 bases between them. This receptor was obtained from a man in his 60s with active or convalescent COVID-19. V and J are TRBV7-9 and TRBJ2-7; maybe TRBD2 (5 bases). Sample: peripheral blood. The CDR3: CASSLREGLSEQYF. The CDR3 DNA reads TGTGCCAGCAGCTTACGAGAGGGCCTGTCCGAGCAGTACTTC.